The 20 T cell receptor beta chains below all came from one sample that was sequenced in a study of blood T cells in healthy people across ages. Then a second PCR, running about 6 to 11 cycles, was carried out with a sample-barcoded 5' primer and a J-beta primer mix. One entry per CDR3 protein, called by TCRdb with MiXCR from the 5' RACE reads. The sample has fewer than 2 million distinct CDR3 sequences, more than 35% seen once; the top ten hold more than 20%. Sequenced material: blood. The origin of the receptors is a human donor in good health.

This clonotype appeared a few times. The gene calls are TRBV12-3 or TRBV12-4 and TRBJ1-5; tentatively, D is TRBD1 (6 bases). V was pared by 5 bases and J by 4 bases, with 12 bases between. The CDR3 contains 14 residues. In DNA form, the CDR3 reads TGTGCCAGCAGTCCTAGGACAGTGAATCAGCCCCAGCATTTT. Encoded protein: CASSPRTVNQPQHF.

This clonotype turned up a few times. This chain connects TRBV7-2 to TRBJ2-5, with no clear D. V was trimmed by 1 base and J by 2 bases, leaving 5 bases between them. Per the germline V gene, CDR1 is SGHTA and CDR2 is FQGNSA. This CDR3 is 13 amino acids long. The CDR3 region is CASSLEWQETQYF. In DNA form, the CDR3 reads TGTGCCAGCAGCTTAGAATGGCAAGAGACCCAGTACTTC.

The chain uses TRBV7-2 and TRBJ2-7; D uncertain. V gave up 1 base and J gave up 0 bases, with 10 bases separating them. Germline V gene data show CDR1 as SGHTA and CDR2 as FQGNSA. The CDR3 has 15 residues. CDR3 amino acids: CASSLEVYISYEQYF. The DNA for the CDR3 is TGTGCCAGCAGCTTAGAAGTGTACATCTCCTACGAGCAGTACTTC.

The chain carries TRBV9 and TRBJ1-6; D is possibly TRBD1 (6 bases). Trimming cost V 0 bases and J 7 bases, with 11 bases left between them. The germline gives CDR1 SGDLS, CDR2 YYNGEE. The CDR3 loop spans 15 amino acids. The CDR3 is CASSVGRQENSPLHF. The CDR3 nucleotides are TGTGCCAGCAGCGTAGGAAGACAGGAGAATTCACCCCTCCACTTT.

The genes are TRBV10-3 and TRBJ2-5, with 7 bases lining up with TRBD2. The J call may not be correct, given that the DNA end is closer to TRBJ2-7. Germline CDR1 ENHRY, CDR2 SYGVKD. The CDR3 length is 14 residues. CDR3 sequence reads: CAIRSSGDSYEQYF. The CDR3 DNA is TGTGCCATCAGATCTAGCGGTGACTCCTACGAGCAGTACTTC.

V is TRBV20-1 and J is TRBJ1-2, with D perhaps matching TRBD1 (5 bases). The CDR3 sequence is 15 residues long. The germline V and J ends were trimmed by 3 bases and 0 bases, with 14 bases remaining between them. Germline values: CDR1 DFQATT, CDR2 SNEGSKA (reference sequence). The CDR3 bases are TGCAGTGCTAGTCCTCCGCAGGGCCCTAACTATGGCTACACCTTC. Its protein product is CSASPPQGPNYGYTF.

The chain links TRBV19 to TRBJ1-5; TRBD1 matches at 7 bases. V lost 4 bases, J lost 3 bases, and 6 bases stayed unmatched. The length of the CDR3 is 15 residues. Germline V gene lookup returns CDR1 LNHDA and CDR2 SQIVND (reference sequence). CDR3 amino acids: CASSTRGAFNQPQHF. Here the CDR3 DNA reads TGTGCCAGTAGTACCAGGGGGGCTTTCAATCAGCCCCAGCATTTT.

The chain has TRBV12-3 or TRBV12-4 and TRBJ1-5, with 9 positions matching TRBD1. The length of the CDR3 is 16 residues. Trimming cost V 0 bases and J 4 bases; bases outside gene matches: 4. Here the CDR3 reads CASSLADGTGNQPQHF. The CDR3 DNA follows: TGTGCCAGCAGTTTAGCGGACGGGACAGGGAATCAGCCCCAGCATTTT.

This clonotype was detected only a few times. The V and J genes are TRBV6-2 or TRBV6-3 and TRBJ2-6; a possible D gene is TRBD2 (5 bases). Germline-derived CDR1 and CDR2 are MNHEY and SVGEGT. Trimming took 2 bases from V and 2 from J, leaving 10 bases between them. The CDR3 sequence is 16 residues long. CDR3 DNA sequence: TGTGCCAGCAGTTACGTAGGAGGTCCTGGGGCCAACGTCCTGACTTTC. It encodes CASSYVGGPGANVLTF.

The table lists this clonotype with a few counts. The chain employs TRBV15 and TRBJ2-1; a weak D match, TRBD1 (6 bases). Germline V gives CDR1 LNHNV, CDR2 YYDKDF (reference sequence). Trimming left V 5 bases short and J 8 bases short, with 28 bases between. This CDR3 has 18 residues. The CDR3 protein is CATSPATGTVDLIDEQFF. In nucleotides, the CDR3 is TGTGCCACCAGCCCCGCTACAGGGACGGTCGACTTAATCGATGAGCAGTTCTTC. The whole variable domain, remainder taken from reference TRBV15 and TRBJ2-1, is DAMVIQNPRYQVTQFGKPVTLSCSQTLNHNVMYWYQQKSSQAPKLLFHYYDKDFNNEADTPDNFQSRRPNTSFCFLDIRSPGLGDTAMYLCATSPATGTVDLIDEQFFGPGTRLTVL.

The chain recombines TRBV6-1 with TRBJ2-1; TRBD1 is a possible D gene (6 bases). The CDR3 has 17 residues. The ends were cut back, 9 bases at V and 3 bases at J, with 24 bases in the middle. From germline, CDR1 is MNHNS and CDR2 SASEGT. The CDR3 protein is CASSRNGQSRVYNEQFF. The DNA of the CDR3 is TGTGCCAGTAGCAGAAATGGACAGAGCCGAGTCTACAATGAGCAGTTCTTC.

This clonotype was observed a handful of times. The chain has TRBV20-1 and TRBJ2-3, with unresolved D. The germline gives CDR1 DFQATT, CDR2 SNEGSKA (reference sequence). V was trimmed by 3 bases and J by 5 bases, leaving 6 bases between them. The CDR3 extends over 11 amino acids. The CDR3 region is CSASEIDTQYF. For the CDR3, the DNA is TGCAGTGCTAGCGAGATAGATACGCAGTATTTT.

This sequence joins TRBV4-3 and TRBJ2-6, with D tentatively TRBD1 (6 bases). Germline CDR1 and CDR2: LGHNA and YSLEER. The length of the CDR3 is 16 residues. Trimming removed 2 bases at V and 1 base at J, with 9 bases between. CDR3 DNA: TGCGCCAGCAGCCAATGGCAGGGGTCTGGGGCCAACGTCCTGACTTTC. As protein: CASSQWQGSGANVLTF.

Here the CDR3 reads CASSLSQLSNQPQHF. In DNA, the CDR3 is TGTGCCAGCAGTTTAAGTCAGCTTAGCAATCAGCCCCAGCATTTT. The gene calls are TRBV12-3 or TRBV12-4 and TRBJ1-5; unclear D gene. The CDR3 consists of 15 residues. Trimming removed 2 bases from V and 0 bases from J, with 8 bases in between.

The chain uses TRBV20-1 and TRBJ2-7; D possibly uses TRBD1 or TRBD2 (5 bases each). V was clipped by 0 bases and J by 1 base, with 19 bases between them. CDR1 is DFQATT and CDR2 is SNEGSKA in the germline V gene (reference sequence). This CDR3 has 17 residues. CDR3 region: CSAREEPGTAGSYEQYF. CDR3 DNA sequence: TGCAGTGCTAGAGAGGAACCTGGGACGGCTGGTTCCTACGAGCAGTACTTC.

This clonotype has just a few counts. The chain uses TRBV4-1 and TRBJ2-5; possibly TRBD1 for D (6 bases). The CDR3 spans 15 residues. V dropped 4 bases and J dropped 7 bases, with 19 bases sitting between them. CDR1 and CDR2 from the germline V gene are MGHRA and YSYEKL. CDR3 in amino acids: CASSLVGQRMRTQYF. The CDR3 DNA sequence: TGCGCCAGCAGCCTCGTCGGACAGCGGATGAGGACCCAGTACTTC.

This clonotype was picked up a small number of times. The genes are TRBV6-2 or TRBV6-3 and TRBJ2-3; 7 nucleotides agree with TRBD1. V shed 5 bases, J shed 3 bases, and the junction held 5 bases outside the gene matches. CDR1 is MNHEY, CDR2 SVGEGT, per germline. The CDR3 is made up of 14 amino acids. The CDR3 reads CASSPGQVTDTQYF. The CDR3 DNA reads as TGTGCCAGCAGTCCCGGACAGGTGACAGATACGCAGTATTTT.

The chain has TRBV20-1 and TRBJ1-4; 10 positions agree with TRBD1. Trimming removed 0 bases from V and 2 bases from J; junction bases left unmatched: 9. CDR1 is DFQATT and CDR2 is SNEGSKA in the germline V gene (reference sequence). The CDR3 runs 18 residues. The CDR3 coding sequence is TGCAGTGCTAGAGATGGGACAGGGGCTTTCCGTACTAATGAAAAACTGTTTTTT. Translated: CSARDGTGAFRTNEKLFF.

J is TRBJ2-5 and V is TRBV7-9; weak D call: TRBD1 (6 bases). The J call is doubtful: the DNA matches TRBJ2-7 better. This CDR3 is built from 15 residues. Germline CDR1 is SEHNR and CDR2 is FQNEAQ (reference sequence). DNA for the CDR3: TGTGCCAGCAGCTTCGGTTCAGGGACACACTACGAGCAGTACTTC. Residues: CASSFGSGTHYEQYF.

This chain connects TRBV4-1 to TRBJ2-5; tentatively, D is TRBD1 (5 bases). In germline, CDR1 is MGHRA, CDR2 YSYEKL. V was clipped by 0 bases and J by 5 bases, with 13 bases between them. The CDR3 loop spans 15 amino acids. In nucleotides, the CDR3 is TGCGCCAGCAGCCAAGAGGGCAGGGTCCTGGAGACCCAGTACTTC. Its protein product is CASSQEGRVLETQYF.